This is a list of T cell receptor beta chains from one sample in a study of blood T cell repertoires in COVID-19. Clones were read by immunoSEQ multiplex PCR, and TCRdb kept only the in-frame ones, dropping some. The sample gives 250,000 to 300,000 clones, around nine tenths of which show up once; roughly 1.1% is in the top ten. What was sequenced was PBMCs or T cells enriched from blood (not recorded which). The receptors originated from a woman under 40 who had recovered from COVID-19. The CDR3 runs from the conserved cysteine through the conserved F or W. The D gene is left open where the match is weak. Only part of the rows carry a size: once, few, many, or a class if the clone is expanded.

TRBV7-3	TRBJ1-4	once	NA	CASSLRGLANEKLFF	TGTGCCAGCAGCTTACGTGGCCTGGCTAATGAAAAACTGTTTTTT
TRBV11-2	TRBJ2-5	NA	NA	CASSLMAGLRETQYF	TGTGCCAGCAGCTTAATGGCGGGGTTGAGGGAGACCCAGTACTTC
TRBV9	TRBJ2-1	NA	TRBD2	CASSDLGLAGSNEQFF	TGTGCCAGCAGCGATCTGGGACTAGCGGGAAGCAATGAGCAGTTCTTC
TRBV11-2	TRBJ1-4	NA	NA	CASSSGGAGEEKLFF	TGTGCCAGCAGCTCGGGGGGGGCTGGAGAAGAAAAACTGTTTTTT
TRBV3-1/TRBV3-2	TRBJ1-6	NA	NA	CASSQSRDNYNSPLHF	TGTGCCAGCAGCCAATCTAGGGACAACTATAATTCACCCCTCCACTTT
TRBV30	TRBJ1-2	NA	TRBD1	CAWSVGQGYGYTF	TGTGCCTGGAGTGTCGGACAGGGCTATGGCTACACCTTC
TRBV6-2/TRBV6-3	TRBJ2-2	NA	TRBD2	CASSYVAGGTGELFF	TGTGCCAGCAGTTACGTAGCGGGAGGTACCGGGGAGCTGTTTTTT
TRBV7-3	TRBJ2-2	NA	TRBD1	CASGRDRVTGELFF	TGTGCCAGCGGCCGTGACAGGGTCACCGGGGAGCTGTTTTTT
TRBV19	TRBJ2-5	NA	NA	CASSIGQQETQYF	TGTGCCAGTAGTATTGGACAGCAAGAGACCCAGTACTTC
TRBV5-1	TRBJ2-7	NA	TRBD1	CASRRDSTASYEQYF	TGCGCCAGCAGGAGGGACAGCACAGCCTCCTACGAGCAGTACTTC
TRBV6-2/TRBV6-3	TRBJ1-6	NA	NA	CASSLVLNSPLHF	TGTGCCAGCAGCTTAGTACTGAATTCACCCCTCCACTTT
TRBV18	TRBJ2-5	NA	NA	CASSVKETQYF	TGTGCCAGCTCAGTCAAAGAGACCCAGTACTTC
TRBV4-3	TRBJ1-4	once	NA	CASSQVGRNEKLFF	TGCGCCAGCAGCCAAGTGGGGAGAAATGAAAAACTGTTTTTT
TRBV28	TRBJ1-2	NA	TRBD1	CASHRTGIHFYGYTF	TGTGCCAGCCATCGGACAGGAATCCATTTCTATGGCTACACCTTC
TRBV27	TRBJ1-1	NA	NA	CASSSGEAGGNTEAFF	TGTGCCAGCAGTTCGGGAGAGGCGGGAGGGAACACTGAAGCTTTCTTT
TRBV7-2	TRBJ2-1	NA	TRBD2	CASSLGGAGGTYNEQFF	TGTGCCAGCAGCTTAGGAGGTGCGGGGGGAACCTACAATGAGCAGTTCTTC
TRBV6-5	TRBJ1-6	NA	NA	CASSEAVNNSPLHF	TGTGCCAGCAGCGAGGCAGTTAATAATTCACCCCTCCACTTT
TRBV3-1/TRBV3-2	TRBJ2-3	NA	NA	CASSSRTEVTDTQYF	TGTGCCAGCAGCTCCCGGACAGAGGTCACAGATACGCAGTATTTT
TRBV29-1	TRBJ1-2	NA	NA	CSVVKAGVNSYGYTF	TGCAGCGTTGTTAAGGCAGGGGTCAACTCCTATGGCTACACCTTC
TRBV4-3	TRBJ2-3	NA	TRBD2	CASSHPAGTSGRDTQYF	TGCGCCAGCAGCCATCCGGCCGGGACTAGCGGGAGGGATACGCAGTATTTT
TRBV7-9	TRBJ2-7	NA	TRBD2	CASSSTSGRYEQYF	TGTGCCAGCAGCTCGACTAGCGGGAGGTACGAGCAGTACTTC
TRBV7-2	TRBJ1-3	once	NA	CASSLDFSGNTIYF	TGTGCCAGCAGCTTAGACTTCTCTGGAAACACCATATATTTT
TRBV30	TRBJ1-1	NA	NA	CAWSVVFRVRVTEAFF	TGTGCCTGGAGTGTAGTTTTTCGGGTACGGGTCACTGAAGCTTTCTTT
TRBV28	TRBJ2-1	once	TRBD1	CASSPGTDNEQFF	TGTGCCAGCAGTCCCGGGACAGACAATGAGCAGTTCTTC
TRBV9	TRBJ2-1	NA	TRBD1	CASSPTGTGSIVNNEQFF	TGTGCCAGCAGCCCTACCGGGACAGGGTCAATAGTCAACAATGAGCAGTTCTTC
TRBV30	TRBJ2-2	NA	NA	CAWRLGDTGELFF	TGTGCCTGGAGATTAGGGGACACCGGGGAGCTGTTTTTT
TRBV5-1	TRBJ2-2	once	NA	CASSFETANTGELFF	TGCGCCAGCAGCTTCGAGACAGCGAACACCGGGGAGCTGTTTTTT
TRBV4-3	TRBJ2-1	NA	NA	CASSQERPTAVSYNEQFF	TGCGCCAGCAGCCAAGAAAGACCGACAGCCGTTTCCTACAATGAGCAGTTCTTC
TRBV5-1	TRBJ2-7	NA	NA	CASSSLKYEQYF	TGCGCCAGCAGCTCACTTAAGTACGAGCAGTACTTC
TRBV28	TRBJ2-1	NA	NA	CASSLWDVSPTQQFF	TGTGCCAGCAGTTTATGGGATGTTAGCCCAACTCAGCAGTTCTTC
TRBV6-1	TRBJ1-5	NA	NA	CASSELTSEHF	TGTGCCAGCAGTGAATTGACTAGCGAGCATTTT
TRBV6-2/TRBV6-3	TRBJ2-7	once	TRBD1	CASSYPGTGVYEQYF	TGTGCCAGCAGTTACCCCGGGACAGGGGTATACGAGCAGTACTTC
TRBV4-3	TRBJ2-7	NA	TRBD2	CASSSGTRGYEQYF	TGCGCCAGCAGCTCCGGGACTAGGGGTTACGAGCAGTACTTC
TRBV7-8	TRBJ2-1	NA	NA	CASSFEQGVGAYEQFF	TGTGCCAGCAGCTTTGAACAGGGTGTTGGGGCATATGAGCAGTTCTTC
TRBV9	TRBJ1-2	NA	NA	CASSPDPGIGYTF	TGTGCCAGCAGCCCCGACCCAGGAATCGGCTACACCTTC
TRBV18	TRBJ2-1	NA	NA	CASSRGNEQFF	TGTGCCAGCTCCCGCGGGAATGAGCAGTTCTTC
TRBV5-1	TRBJ1-4	NA	NA	CASSFGGSATNEKLFF	TGCGCCAGCTCCTTCGGGGGATCGGCAACTAATGAAAAACTGTTTTTT
TRBV7-3	TRBJ1-6	NA	NA	CASSLTGGSATTSSPLHF	TGTGCCAGCAGCTTAACTGGCGGGTCCGCGACGACGTCCTCACCCCTCCACTTT
TRBV6-5	TRBJ2-7	NA	NA	CASSYGGRGEQYF	TGTGCCAGCAGTTACGGCGGCCGGGGCGAGCAGTACTTC
TRBV10-2	TRBJ2-5	NA	NA	CASSEGGPQETQYF	TGCGCCAGCAGTGAAGGGGGTCCCCAAGAGACCCAGTACTTC
TRBV9	TRBJ2-1	NA	NA	CASSVVPTTGTEQFF	TGTGCCAGCAGCGTAGTCCCGACAACAGGGACTGAGCAGTTCTTC
TRBV4-1	TRBJ2-7	NA	TRBD1	CASSQPGQGYEQYF	TGCGCCAGCAGCCAACCGGGACAGGGCTACGAGCAGTACTTC
TRBV6-4	TRBJ2-1	NA	TRBD1	CASSGLGTGVDEQFF	TGTGCCAGCAGTGGCCTCGGGACAGGGGTGGATGAGCAGTTCTTC